This TCR beta chain was sequenced for a study of cytomegalovirus exposure and HLA in healthy donors. Study-wide context: Samples from HLA-typed donors yielded approximately 80 million unique TCRs in an early data release.

About this clone itself: Its target is unknown. The junction departs from the called germline gene at one end, perhaps through a read error.

Primers included in the PCR were 60 Vbeta and 13 Jbeta primers. Using immunoSEQ multiplex PCR, the repertoire was profiled, and TCRdb retains in-frame clones only, with some absent. Seen here are approximately 110,000 clones, about 70% observed once, and the top ten hold around 5%. Whole-study results and caveats: The majority of CMV-associated TCR beta chains were reported as apparently HLA-restricted in a later analysis. With high specificity and sensitivity, the classifier reportedly diagnosed cytomegalovirus status. According to the study, around 180 TCR beta chains were cytomegalovirus-associated.

CDR3 length equals 14 residues. Germline V gene sequence: CDR1 MNHNS, CDR2 SASEGT. What was sequenced was PBMCs. This receptor was obtained from a man aged 25-45 years in good health and CMV-seropositive. The V call is TRBV6-1, the J call TRBJ1-2, with 8 nucleotides matching TRBD1. This chain's CDR3 is CASSRTGTNYGYPF. The CDR3 DNA follows: TGTGCCAGCAGCCGGACAGGGACTAACTATGGCTACCCCTTC.